One and the same sample provided the 23 T cell receptor beta chains below, sequenced in a study of OX40 agonist ivuxolimab in advanced cancers. TCRdb's table, derived via immunoSEQ multiplex PCR, lists solely in-frame clones and lacks some. The profile shows about 46,000 clones, roughly 90% of them singletons. This sample comprised CD4+ or CD8+ T cells sorted from blood, obtained in a trial of the OX40 agonist ivuxolimab. The receptors were gathered from an adult with an advanced solid tumor such as melanoma, head and neck, liver or kidney cancer.

The count of this clone is one. This chain links TRBV27 with TRBJ1-1; perhaps TRBD1 as D (6 bases). CDR3 length: 16 residues. CDR1 and CDR2 from the germline V gene are MNHEY and SMNVEV (reference sequence). The V end was cut by 6 bases, the J end by 9 bases, with 26 bases between. The CDR3 DNA is TGTGCCAGCAGGTGGATGGGGGCGGGCGCAATTAGGCAAGCTTTCTTT. It codes for CASRWMGAGAIRQAFF.

J is TRBJ1-4 and V is TRBV2, with D tentatively TRBD1 (5 bases). Trimming removed 3 bases at V and 0 bases at J, with 14 bases between. The CDR3 totals 17 residues. Germline V gene sequence: CDR1 SNHLY, CDR2 FYNNEI. CDR3 coding DNA: TGTGCCAGCAGTGACCAGGGACGCGATGCAACTAATGAAAAACTGTTTTTT. It is translated as CASSDQGRDATNEKLFF. Supplemented by reference TRBV2 and TRBJ1-4, the full variable domain reads EPEVTQTPSHQVTQMGQEVILRCVPISNHLYFYWYRQILGQKVEFLVSFYNNEISEKSEIFDDQFSVERPDGSNFTLKIRSTKLEDSAMYFCASSDQGRDATNEKLFFGSGTQLSVL.

CDR3 nucleotide sequence: TGTGCCAGCAGCTTGCTGACGACAGATGAAGCTTTCTTT. Protein product: CASSLLTTDEAFF. The chain has TRBV11-2 and TRBJ1-1; weak D call: TRBD1 (5 bases). The CDR3 has 13 residues. With 3 bases removed from V and 7 bases from J, the gap between germline ends came to 12 bases. Per germline, CDR1 SGHAT and CDR2 FQNNGV.

V usage is TRBV10-3 and J usage is TRBJ1-2; D may be TRBD1 (5 bases). V gave up 0 bases and J gave up 4 bases, with 12 bases separating them. This CDR3 has 15 amino acids. Germline V gene lookup returns CDR1 ENHRY and CDR2 SYGVKD. CDR3 sequence: CAISESSWGLYGYTF. The CDR3 bases are TGTGCCATCAGTGAGTCGTCTTGGGGACTCTATGGCTACACCTTC.

The chain has TRBV11-1 and TRBJ2-7; D ambiguous. In germline, CDR1 is SGHAT, CDR2 FQDESV (reference sequence). The CDR3 covers 12 residues. The germline V and J ends were trimmed by 4 bases and 3 bases, with 7 bases remaining between them. This CDR3 is CASSSDGYEQYF. The CDR3 bases are TGTGCCAGCAGCTCCGACGGCTACGAGCAGTACTTC.

The rearrangement uses TRBV7-9 and TRBJ2-2; the D is unclear. Germline values: CDR1 SEHNR, CDR2 FQNEAQ (reference sequence). This CDR3 is 13 amino acids long. V was cut by 5 bases and J by 6 bases, with 10 bases left in between. Here the CDR3 reads CASSPSVPGELFF. Written as DNA, the CDR3 is TGTGCCAGCAGCCCCAGCGTCCCCGGGGAGCTGTTTTTT.

The chain combines TRBV28 with TRBJ2-5, with D unresolved. The CDR3 runs 14 residues. Germline CDR1 is MDHEN and CDR2 is SYDVKM. The germline V and J ends were trimmed by 4 bases and 1 base, with 10 bases remaining between them. The DNA for the CDR3 is TGTGCCAGCAGTTCCGGAAGGGCCCAAGAGACCCAGTACTTC. Translated, it gives CASSSGRAQETQYF.

The chain combines TRBV7-6 with TRBJ2-3; tentative D call: TRBD2 (6 bases). This CDR3 is built from 15 residues. CDR1 is SGHVS and CDR2 is FNYEAQ in the germline V gene. The V and J ends lost 5 bases and 1 base respectively, with 13 bases between them. CDR3 nucleotide sequence: TGTGCCAGCAGCGCACTCTCGGGGGGCACAGATACGCAGTATTTT. Its translation is CASSALSGGTDTQYF.

This clone came up once. The chain links TRBV6-5 to TRBJ2-7, with TRBD1 matching over 8 bases. Losses at the gene ends were 6 bases for V and 3 bases for J; bases not matched to a gene: 10. This CDR3 is 15 amino acids long. The germline V gene has CDR1 MNHEY and CDR2 SVGAGI. The CDR3 coding sequence is TGTGCCAGCAGAACAGTCAGGACAGGGATCTACGAGCAGTACTTC. It yields the protein CASRTVRTGIYEQYF.

The chain links TRBV9 to TRBJ2-1; 9 bases agree with TRBD2. After removal of 3 bases from V and 4 bases from J, the junction contained 14 bases not matched to a gene. CDR1 SGDLS and CDR2 YYNGEE come from the germline V gene. There are 18 residues in the CDR3. Here the CDR3 reads CASSAPQAGGKGYNEQFF. The CDR3 nucleotides are TGTGCCAGCAGCGCACCACAGGCGGGGGGGAAGGGATACAATGAGCAGTTCTTC.

This rearrangement joins TRBV7-8 to TRBJ1-1; D unresolved. Trimming removed 5 bases at V and 4 bases at J, with 14 bases between. The CDR3 sequence is 14 residues long. Germline assignment: CDR1 SGHVS and CDR2 FQNEAQ. CDR3 sequence (DNA): TGTGCCAGCAGCCCCTTCGACAAGGGCACTGAAGCTTTCTTT. Amino acid sequence: CASSPFDKGTEAFF.

J is TRBJ2-3 and V is TRBV19; 9 nucleotides align to TRBD2. The trim removed 1 base at V and 1 base at J, leaving 6 bases unmatched. The CDR3 has 17 residues. CDR1 is LNHDA and CDR2 is SQIVND in the germline V gene (reference sequence). CDR3 sequence reads: CASSIGGRAWGTDTQYF. In DNA form, the CDR3 reads TGTGCCAGTAGTATAGGCGGGAGGGCCTGGGGCACAGATACGCAGTATTTT.

The CDR3 DNA is TGTGCCAGCAGCGTAGAGAGCAATCAGCCCCAGCATTTT. Translated, it gives CASSVESNQPQHF. The V and J genes are TRBV9 and TRBJ1-5; D unresolved. V was pared by 0 bases and J by 1 base, with 2 bases between. CDR1 and CDR2 (germline): SGDLS, YYNGEE. CDR3 length: 13 amino acids. Variable domain in full (rest from reference TRBV9 and TRBJ1-5): DSGVTQTPKHLITATGQRVTLRCSPRSGDLSVYWYQQSLDQGLQFLIQYYNGEERAKGNILERFSAQQFPDLHSELNLSSLELGDSALYFCASSVESNQPQHFGDGTRLSIL.

This chain uses TRBV27 with TRBJ2-1; D remains unclear. Germline CDR1 reads MNHEY; CDR2 reads SMNVEV (reference sequence). V lost 3 bases and J 6 bases, leaving 6 bases between the germline ends. The CDR3 covers 12 residues. CDR3 residues: CASSFLGNEQFF. The DNA for the CDR3 is TGTGCCAGCAGTTTCTTAGGCAATGAGCAGTTCTTC.

The chain combines TRBV11-3 with TRBJ2-2; D not resolved. This CDR3 comprises 13 residues. CDR1 is SGHNT, CDR2 YENEEA, per germline. Trimming cost V 1 base and J 7 bases, with 7 bases left between them. As DNA, the CDR3 is TGTGCCAGCAGCTTAGGGTACAACGGGGAGCTGTTTTTT. Protein product: CASSLGYNGELFF. Together with reference TRBV11-3 and TRBJ2-2, the CDR3 gives the full variable domain: EAGVVQSPRYKIIEKKQPVAFWCNPISGHNTLYWYLQNLGQGPELLIRYENEEAVDDSQLPKDRFSAERLKGVDSTLKIQPAELGDSAVYLCASSLGYNGELFFGEGSRLTVL.

The gene calls are TRBV6-4 and TRBJ2-3, with 10 bases lining up with TRBD2. V shed 4 bases and J 4 bases; nucleotides not matched to a gene: 8. CDR3 length equals 16 residues. The germline V gene encodes CDR1 MRHNA and CDR2 SNTAGT. The CDR3 DNA is TGTGCCAGCAGTGCCGAAGCGGGGGGGCCGGCAGATACGCAGTATTTT. This codes for CASSAEAGGPADTQYF.

The V gene is TRBV9, the J gene TRBJ1-3; no reliable D call. This CDR3 is built from 14 residues. Germline assignment: CDR1 SGDLS and CDR2 YYNGEE. Trimming pared 0 bases from V and 1 base from J, leaving 5 bases between. CDR3 coding DNA: TGTGCCAGCAGCGTAGCAAGGTCTGGAAACACCATATATTTT. This gives the protein CASSVARSGNTIYF.

V is TRBV15 and J is TRBJ1-2; the match to TRBD1 covers 9 bases. The germline V gene encodes CDR1 LNHNV and CDR2 YYDKDF (reference sequence). The CDR3 runs to 17 residues. Trimming took 1 base from V and 11 from J; bases not matched to a gene: 17. CDR3 in amino acids: CATSRVAPGGTGFVYTF. The CDR3, as DNA: TGTGCCACCAGCAGAGTGGCACCTGGCGGGACAGGGTTTGTGTACACCTTC.

The genes are TRBV13 and TRBJ2-1, with 7 bases identical to TRBD1. The CDR3 runs to 15 residues. Germline lookup yields CDR1 PRHDT and CDR2 FYEKMQ (reference sequence). J lost 0 bases, V lost 5 bases, and 4 bases had no gene match. The CDR3: CASSPGTVSYNEQFF. The CDR3 region has the DNA TGTGCCAGCAGCCCCGGGACAGTCTCCTACAATGAGCAGTTCTTC.

The rearrangement uses TRBV6-6 and TRBJ2-5; TRBD1 might be the D (6 bases). Germline V gives CDR1 MNHNY, CDR2 SVGAGI (reference sequence). Trimming took off 2 bases at V and 4 bases at J, with 11 bases between the two ends. The CDR3 spans 14 residues. CDR3 sequence (DNA): TGTGCCAGCAGTTACCAGGACAGTGGAGAGACCCAGTACTTC. This gives the protein CASSYQDSGETQYF.

The chain joins TRBV5-6 to TRBJ1-1; unclear D gene. Per the germline V gene, CDR1 is SGHDT and CDR2 is YYEEEE. With 4 bases removed from V and 0 bases from J, the gap between germline ends came to 13 bases. The CDR3 has 15 residues. The CDR3 loop is CASSPQMNLNTEAFF. As DNA, the CDR3 is TGTGCCAGCAGCCCGCAAATGAACTTGAACACTGAAGCTTTCTTT.

This chain joins TRBV5-6 and TRBJ1-1, with D uncertain. This CDR3 region has 13 residues. The V end lost 0 bases, the J end lost 1 base, and 4 bases lay between the germline ends. Per germline, CDR1 SGHDT and CDR2 YYEEEE. CDR3 amino acids: CASSLGSNTEAFF. The CDR3 nucleotides read TGTGCCAGCAGCTTGGGGTCGAACACTGAAGCTTTCTTT. The variable domain in full, completed from reference TRBV5-6 and TRBJ1-1, reads DAGVTQSPTHLIKTRGQQVTLRCSPKSGHDTVSWYQQALGQGPQFIFQYYEEEERQRGNFPDRFSGHQFPNYSSELNVNALLLGDSALYLCASSLGSNTEAFFGQGTRLTVV.

The chain combines TRBV30 with TRBJ1-5, with D unclear. With 1 base removed from V and 0 bases from J, the gap between germline ends came to 10 bases. Germline V gene sequence: CDR1 GTSNPN, CDR2 SVGIG (reference sequence). The CDR3 has 15 amino acids. DNA of the CDR3: TGTGCCTGGAGTGACCGGGCGGTTAGCAATCAGCCCCAGCATTTT. The encoded protein is CAWSDRAVSNQPQHF.